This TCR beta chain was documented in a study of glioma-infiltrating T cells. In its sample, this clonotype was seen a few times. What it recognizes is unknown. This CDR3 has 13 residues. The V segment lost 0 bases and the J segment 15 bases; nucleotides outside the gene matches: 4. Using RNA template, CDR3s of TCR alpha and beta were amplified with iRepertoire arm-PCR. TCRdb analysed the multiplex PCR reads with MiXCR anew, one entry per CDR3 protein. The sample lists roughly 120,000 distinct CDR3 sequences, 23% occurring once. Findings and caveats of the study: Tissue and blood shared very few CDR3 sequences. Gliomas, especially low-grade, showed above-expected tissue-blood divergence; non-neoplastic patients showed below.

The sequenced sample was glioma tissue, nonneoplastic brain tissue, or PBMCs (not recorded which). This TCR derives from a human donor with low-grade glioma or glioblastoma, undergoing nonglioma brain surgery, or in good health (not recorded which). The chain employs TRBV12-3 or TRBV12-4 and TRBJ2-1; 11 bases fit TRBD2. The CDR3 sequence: CASSLALAGVRFF. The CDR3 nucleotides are TGTGCCAGCAGTTTAGCACTAGCGGGAGTTCGGTTCTTC.